The 31 T cell receptor beta chains in this list originate from one sample, sequenced in a study of T cell repertoires in cytomegalovirus infection (dated 2019 in TCRdb). In the paper's terms, the treatment or condition label means: in vitro stimulation with specific CMV peptide epitopes to enrich CMV-specific T cells. Sequencing relied on an Illumina HiSeq 1500. Through fastp at Q25 and MiXCR, TCRdb rebuilt clones from the public reads, retaining in-frame beta chains. Rows matching on CDR3 protein sequence are summarized as one entry with the most common DNA and genes. A total of about 330,000 distinct CDR3 sequences appear in this sample, roughly 34% of them only once. The ten largest clones take up about 13% of the sample. These receptors' targets are unknown. The material sequenced was cultured PBMCs, taken from culture after CMV antigen stimulation. Receptor source: a human donor in good health (CMV status not recorded). Some clones in this sample may be carry-over from other donors' samples.

This clonotype was counted a few times. The chain combines TRBV5-1 with TRBJ2-5, with D perhaps TRBD1 (5 bases). The V end lost 4 bases, the J end lost 1 base, and 11 bases lay between the germline ends. Germline CDR1 and CDR2: SGHRS and YFSETQ. This CDR3 has 14 amino acids. DNA of the CDR3: TGCGCCAGCAGCCCCGGACACCCCCAAGAGACCCAGTACTTC. Translated, it gives CASSPGHPQETQYF.

This clonotype was counted only a few times. CDR3 sequence reads: CSVVVQYTQYF. Written as DNA, the CDR3 is TGCAGCGTCGTCGTACAGTATACGCAGTATTTT. V and J are TRBV29-1 and TRBJ2-3; D is unresolved. The V and J ends lost 6 bases and 7 bases respectively, with 11 bases between them. Germline V gene sequence: CDR1 SQVTM, CDR2 ANQGSEA. The CDR3 runs to 11 residues.

In its sample, this clonotype was seen once. The genes are TRBV6-8 and TRBJ1-1, with D possibly TRBD1 on 5 matching bases. The CDR3 runs 13 residues. Germline CDR1 MNHGY, CDR2 SAAAGT. V lost 8 bases and J lost 1, with 11 bases in between. The DNA of the CDR3 is TGTGCCAGCGGCAGGGCAGGGAACACTGAAGCTTTCTTT. This translates into CASGRAGNTEAFF.

This clonotype has a count of ten or more. The rearrangement joins TRBV7-8 to TRBJ2-1; no clear D. CDR3 length: 12 residues. In germline, CDR1 is SGHVS, CDR2 FQNEAQ. V lost 1 base, J lost 9 bases, and 7 bases lay in between. In nucleotides, the CDR3 is TGTGCCAGCAGCTTAGTAGGTTTTGAGCAGTTCTTC. This translates into CASSLVGFEQFF.

The V gene is TRBV7-9, the J gene TRBJ1-1, with D maybe TRBD1 (5 bases). Germline V CDR1 and CDR2: SEHNR, FQNEAQ (reference sequence). Trimming cost V 5 bases and J 10 bases, with 17 bases left between them. The CDR3 spans 13 residues. CDR3: CASSPEGGGRAFF. In DNA form, the CDR3 reads TGTGCCAGCAGCCCAGAGGGCGGGGGTAGAGCTTTCTTT.

V usage is TRBV7-9 and J usage is TRBJ2-1; 12 bases match TRBD2. The V segment lost 4 bases and the J segment 7 bases; nucleotides outside the gene matches: 5. The germline V gene has CDR1 SEHNR and CDR2 FQNEAQ (reference sequence). This CDR3 has 15 residues. The CDR3 nucleotides are TGTGCCAGCAGCTCTAGCGGGAGGGCCGATAATGAGCAGTTCTTC. Translation: CASSSSGRADNEQFF.

The gene calls are TRBV6-1 and TRBJ2-7; tentatively, D is TRBD2 (6 bases). The CDR3 covers 13 residues. Germline CDR1 MNHNS, CDR2 SASEGT. V was pared by 5 bases and J by 3 bases, with 11 bases between. DNA for the CDR3: TGTGCCAGCAGTCCCGCGGGGAACTACGAGCAGTACTTC. This encodes CASSPAGNYEQYF.

The genes are TRBV12-3 or TRBV12-4 and TRBJ1-1, with unresolved D. V dropped 0 bases and J dropped 1 base, with 9 bases sitting between them. The CDR3 length is 15 residues. DNA of the CDR3: TGTGCCAGCAGTTTAGCGATAGGGAAGAACACTGAAGCTTTCTTT. This translates into CASSLAIGKNTEAFF.

The rearrangement links TRBV7-9 to TRBJ1-4; D is unclear. This CDR3 is built from 14 residues. CDR1 is SEHNR, CDR2 FQNEAQ, per germline (reference sequence). V dropped 7 bases and J dropped 8 bases, with 17 bases sitting between them. The CDR3 loop is CASTSAELLEKLFF. CDR3 nucleotide sequence: TGTGCCAGCACCTCCGCCGAGTTGTTAGAAAAACTGTTTTTT.

This chain connects TRBV30 to TRBJ2-3; 8 bases match TRBD2. CDR1 and CDR2 (germline): GTSNPN, SVGIG (reference sequence). The CDR3 runs to 15 residues. Losses at the gene ends were 5 bases for V and 5 bases for J; bases not matched to a gene: 12. CDR3 nucleotides: TGTGCCTGGGAATTTCTAGCGGGCCTGGGAGATACGCAGTATTTT. This encodes CAWEFLAGLGDTQYF.

The chain carries TRBV6-2 or TRBV6-3 and TRBJ2-2; TRBD2 aligns across 12 bases. CDR3 length: 18 amino acids. Germline loops: CDR1 MNHEY, CDR2 SVGEGT. V lost 5 bases and J lost 2; bases outside the gene matches: 9. The CDR3, as DNA: TGTGCCAGCAGTACCCCGGGACTAGCGGGCGCTAACACCGGGGAGCTGTTTTTT. It specifies CASSTPGLAGANTGELFF.

This clonotype was counted a single time. The CDR3 DNA is TGTGCCTGGAGACTTGGACTAGCGGGGATCACCGGGGAGCTGTTTTTT. This codes for CAWRLGLAGITGELFF. The rearrangement joins TRBV30 to TRBJ2-2; 12 bases agree with TRBD2. The germline V gene has CDR1 GTSNPN and CDR2 SVGIG (reference sequence). Trimming at V came to 3 bases and at J to 4 bases, leaving 6 bases not matched to a gene. The CDR3 is made up of 16 amino acids.

In its sample, this clonotype was seen many times. This chain links TRBV7-2 with TRBJ2-5; D remains unclear. Trimming left V 4 bases short and J 7 bases short, with 10 bases between. CDR3 length: 12 residues. Germline CDR1 and CDR2: SGHTA and FQGNSA. CDR3 loop: CASSSALGTQYF. The CDR3, as DNA: TGTGCCAGCAGCTCCGCCTTGGGGACCCAGTACTTC.

This clonotype has only a few counts. The CDR3 nucleotides are TGTGCCAGCAGTTGGGCTTACTATGGCTACACCTTC. Translation gives CASSWAYYGYTF. The gene calls are TRBV6-1 and TRBJ1-2; D is unclear. Germline V CDR1 and CDR2: MNHNS, SASEGT. The CDR3 has 12 amino acids. The V gene lost 5 bases and the J gene lost 3 bases, with 7 bases spanning the gap.

This chain connects TRBV11-3 to TRBJ2-7; D perhaps matches TRBD2 (5 bases). Germline CDR1 SGHNT, CDR2 YENEEA. Trimming took off 1 base at V and 4 bases at J, with 11 bases between the two ends. The CDR3 sequence is 14 residues long. CDR3 loop: CASSLGTAWYEQYV. In DNA form, the CDR3 reads TGTGCCAGCAGCTTAGGGACTGCTTGGTACGAGCAGTACGTC.

The chain carries TRBV14 and TRBJ2-1; D ambiguous. V lost 0 bases and J 8 bases, leaving 11 bases between the germline ends. Germline CDR1 reads SGHDN; CDR2 reads FVKESK. The CDR3 contains 14 residues. The CDR3 here is CASSQEGPLYEQFF. In DNA form, the CDR3 reads TGTGCCAGCAGCCAAGAAGGCCCGCTGTATGAGCAGTTCTTC.

V and J are TRBV19 and TRBJ2-2; D possibly corresponds to TRBD1 (6 bases). Germline values: CDR1 LNHDA, CDR2 SQIVND (reference sequence). The CDR3 loop spans 16 amino acids. Trimming cost V 3 bases and J 0 bases, with 11 bases left between them. The DNA of the CDR3 is TGTGCCAGTAGTATCGACAGGCTTCCGAACACCGGGGAGCTGTTTTTT. Translated, it gives CASSIDRLPNTGELFF.

V is TRBV15 and J is TRBJ2-1, with 8 bases aligning to TRBD2. With 2 bases clipped from V and 2 bases from J, the junction kept 2 bases outside the gene matches. Germline-derived CDR1 and CDR2 are LNHNV and YYDKDF (reference sequence). CDR3 length: 15 amino acids. The DNA for the CDR3 is TGTGCCACCAGCAGATTTAGCGGGACCTACAATGAGCAGTTCTTC. As protein: CATSRFSGTYNEQFF.

The rearrangement uses TRBV2 and TRBJ1-5, with a tentative D call TRBD1 (5 bases). The germline gives CDR1 SNHLY, CDR2 FYNNEI. This CDR3 has 17 amino acids. V lost 6 bases, J lost 1 base, and 19 bases lay in between. Written as DNA, the CDR3 is TGTGCCAGCAGCGGAGGGGCAGGACGACCGAGCAATCAGCCCCAGCATTTT. The encoded protein is CASSGGAGRPSNQPQHF.

As regards this clonotype: The germline gene is not matched at one end of the junction; a read error may be the cause. The chain joins TRBV6-2 or TRBV6-3 to TRBJ2-1; 7 bases are shared with TRBD2. The CDR3 length is 12 residues. Per germline, CDR1 MNHEY and CDR2 SVGEGT. CDR3 sequence (DNA): TGTGCCAGCAGCCCGATGGGACTACAATTTGACTTC. Protein: CASSPMGLQFDF.

This chain links TRBV7-4 with TRBJ2-1, with 11 positions matching TRBD1. This CDR3 contains 14 residues. The germline CDR1 and CDR2 sequences are SGHVT and SQSDAQ. With V trimmed by 3 bases and J by 10 bases, 5 bases remained unmatched. In DNA form, the CDR3 reads TGTGCCAGCAGCTTCGGGACAGGGGGTGTGGAGCAGTTCTTC. Its protein product is CASSFGTGGVEQFF.

This clonotype was counted only a few times. The gene calls are TRBV7-2 and TRBJ2-6; D is possibly TRBD2 (5 bases). V lost 7 bases and J lost 0, with 13 bases in between. The CDR3 is made up of 16 amino acids. Germline-derived CDR1 and CDR2 are SGHTA and FQGNSA. CDR3 sequence: CASIVEAYSGANVLTF. DNA of the CDR3: TGTGCCAGCATAGTGGAGGCTTACTCTGGGGCCAACGTCCTGACTTTC.

The chain recombines TRBV15 with TRBJ1-4; possibly TRBD1 for D (6 bases). Germline V gene sequence: CDR1 LNHNV, CDR2 YYDKDF (reference sequence). The V end lost 0 bases, the J end lost 8 bases, and 19 bases lay between the germline ends. The length of the CDR3 is 17 residues. This chain's CDR3 is CATSRDIVPGEEEKLFF. DNA for the CDR3: TGTGCCACCAGCAGAGATATCGTCCCAGGGGAGGAGGAAAAACTGTTTTTT.

The chain links TRBV7-4 to TRBJ1-2; D is unclear. This CDR3 is built from 15 residues. V lost 2 bases, J lost 6 bases, and 16 bases lay in between. CDR1 SGHVT and CDR2 SQSDAQ come from the germline V gene. CDR3 in DNA: TGTGCCAGCAGCTTAAGAGTTTCCGGGGAGAATGGCTACACCTTC. Translation gives CASSLRVSGENGYTF.

The rearrangement links TRBV6-2 or TRBV6-3 to TRBJ1-1, with D tentatively TRBD1 (5 bases). The V gene lost 5 bases and the J gene lost 6 bases, with 16 bases spanning the gap. Germline V gives CDR1 MNHEY, CDR2 SVGEGT. CDR3 length: 14 residues. The CDR3 spells CASSPPGFPAEAFF. The CDR3 DNA reads TGTGCCAGCAGTCCTCCAGGGTTTCCAGCTGAAGCTTTCTTT.

About this clonotype itself: One end of the junction is discordant with germline, which a read error may explain. The chain joins TRBV19 to TRBJ2-6, with D unresolved. Germline V gene sequence: CDR1 LNHDA, CDR2 SQIVND (reference sequence). This CDR3 has 15 amino acids. The chain's CDR3 is CACSRAEAGANVLTF. The CDR3 coding sequence is TGTGCCTGTAGTCGCGCGGAAGCTGGGGCCAACGTCCTGACTTTC.

The chain combines TRBV7-3 with TRBJ2-7; 12 nucleotides match TRBD2. This CDR3 region has 17 residues. The germline CDR1 and CDR2 sequences are SGHTA and FQGTGA. J lost 1 base, V lost 5 bases, and 9 bases had no gene match. The CDR3 region is CASSPGLAGSRSYEQYF. The CDR3 coding sequence is TGTGCCAGCAGCCCCGGACTAGCGGGATCCCGATCCTACGAGCAGTACTTC.

This chain links TRBV4-1 with TRBJ2-4; 11 positions match TRBD1. Germline lookup yields CDR1 MGHRA and CDR2 YSYEKL. The CDR3 length is 19 residues. Losses at the gene ends were 0 bases for V and 2 bases for J; bases not matched to a gene: 9. This CDR3 is CASSQESTGTGGTKNIQYF. The CDR3 DNA sequence: TGCGCCAGCAGCCAAGAATCCACCGGGACAGGGGGTACCAAAAACATTCAGTACTTC.

V gene TRBV27 combines with J gene TRBJ2-6, with 8 positions matching TRBD1. Germline trimming cut 2 bases from V and 1 base from J; bases unmatched to any gene: 4. This CDR3 has 17 residues. Germline V gives CDR1 MNHEY, CDR2 SMNVEV (reference sequence). CDR3 in DNA: TGTGCCAGCAGTTTACGGTGGACAGGGTCTGGGGCCAACGTCCTGACTTTC. Amino acid sequence: CASSLRWTGSGANVLTF.

The genes are TRBV5-4 and TRBJ2-1; D is unclear. Germline lookup yields CDR1 SGHNT and CDR2 YYREEE (reference sequence). With 5 bases removed from V and 0 bases from J, the gap between germline ends came to 6 bases. The CDR3 has 13 amino acids. CDR3 sequence (DNA): TGTGCCAGCAGGGCGAGCTCCTACAATGAGCAGTTCTTC. It translates to CASRASSYNEQFF.

This clonotype appeared once. J is TRBJ2-6 and V is TRBV4-1, with unresolved D. Germline CDR1 is MGHRA and CDR2 is YSYEKL. This CDR3 has 15 amino acids. With 5 bases removed from V and 0 bases from J, the gap between germline ends came to 8 bases. CDR3 DNA: TGCGCCAGCAGCACCCTCCTCTCTGGGGCCAACGTCCTGACTTTC. Translated, it gives CASSTLLSGANVLTF.